Reported below is one TCR beta chain. Its target is unknown. Trimming removed 11 bases from V and 3 bases from J; junction bases left unmatched: 5. There are 12 residues in the CDR3. Germline values: CDR1 MNHGY, CDR2 SVAAGI. The PCR ran on 60 Vbeta and 13 Jbeta primers. Sequencing used immunoSEQ multiplex PCR; TCRdb keeps in-frame clones, though not all of them. The table includes 80,000 to 95,000 clones, roughly three quarters detected once. Donors were ostensibly healthy at sampling, although undocumented immune exposures were probable. The entry originates in a study of cytomegalovirus exposure and HLA in healthy donors. About the study: An early data release held 75 million to 100 million unique TCRs from HLA-typed donors.

The study, taken as a whole, reports: In vitro assays verified that three CMV-associated chains recognized CMV antigens specifically. Among the most significant clusters, several appeared linked to common viral pathogens in a later analysis.

Sequenced sample: PBMCs. The TCR comes from a woman in her 40s in good health and CMV-seropositive. The chain has TRBV6-9 and TRBJ2-3; TRBD2 aligns across 7 bases. The chain's CDR3 is CAGGDWTDTQYF. The CDR3 DNA is TGTGCCGGGGGGGATTGGACAGATACGCAGTATTTT.